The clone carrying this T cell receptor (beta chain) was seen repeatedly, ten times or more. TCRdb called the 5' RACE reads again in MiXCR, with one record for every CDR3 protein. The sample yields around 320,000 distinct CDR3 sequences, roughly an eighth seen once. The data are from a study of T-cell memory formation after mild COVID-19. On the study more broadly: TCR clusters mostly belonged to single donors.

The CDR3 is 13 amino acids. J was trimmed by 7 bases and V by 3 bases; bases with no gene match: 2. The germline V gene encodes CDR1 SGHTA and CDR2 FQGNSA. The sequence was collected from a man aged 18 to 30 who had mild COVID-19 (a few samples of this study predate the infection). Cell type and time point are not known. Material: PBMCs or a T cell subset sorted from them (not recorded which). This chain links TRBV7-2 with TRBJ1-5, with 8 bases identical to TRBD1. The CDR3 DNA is TGTGCCAGCAGCTTGACAGGGGAACAGCCCCAGCATTTT. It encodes CASSLTGEQPQHF.